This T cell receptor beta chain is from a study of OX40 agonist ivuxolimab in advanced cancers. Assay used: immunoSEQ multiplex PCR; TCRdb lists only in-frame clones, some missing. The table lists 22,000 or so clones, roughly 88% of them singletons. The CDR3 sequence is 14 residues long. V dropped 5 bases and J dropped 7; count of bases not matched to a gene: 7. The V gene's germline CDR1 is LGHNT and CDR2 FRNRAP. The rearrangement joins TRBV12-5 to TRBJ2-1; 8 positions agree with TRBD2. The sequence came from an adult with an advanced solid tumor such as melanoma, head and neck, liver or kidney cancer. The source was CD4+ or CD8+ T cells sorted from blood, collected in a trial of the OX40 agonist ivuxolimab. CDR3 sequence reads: CASGPLAGGNEQFF. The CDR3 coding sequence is TGTGCTAGTGGTCCGTTGGCGGGGGGTAATGAGCAGTTCTTC.